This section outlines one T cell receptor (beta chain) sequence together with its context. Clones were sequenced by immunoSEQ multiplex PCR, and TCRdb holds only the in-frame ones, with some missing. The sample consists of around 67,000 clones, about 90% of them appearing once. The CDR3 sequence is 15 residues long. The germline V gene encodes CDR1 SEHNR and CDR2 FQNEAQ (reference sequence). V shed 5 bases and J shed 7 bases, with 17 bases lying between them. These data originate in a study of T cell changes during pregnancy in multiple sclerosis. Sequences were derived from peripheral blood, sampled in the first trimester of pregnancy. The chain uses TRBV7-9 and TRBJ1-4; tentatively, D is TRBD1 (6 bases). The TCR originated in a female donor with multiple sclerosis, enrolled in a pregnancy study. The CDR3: CASSPPQGQGEKLFF. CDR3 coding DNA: TGTGCCAGCAGCCCCCCCCAGGGGCAGGGTGAAAAACTGTTTTTT.